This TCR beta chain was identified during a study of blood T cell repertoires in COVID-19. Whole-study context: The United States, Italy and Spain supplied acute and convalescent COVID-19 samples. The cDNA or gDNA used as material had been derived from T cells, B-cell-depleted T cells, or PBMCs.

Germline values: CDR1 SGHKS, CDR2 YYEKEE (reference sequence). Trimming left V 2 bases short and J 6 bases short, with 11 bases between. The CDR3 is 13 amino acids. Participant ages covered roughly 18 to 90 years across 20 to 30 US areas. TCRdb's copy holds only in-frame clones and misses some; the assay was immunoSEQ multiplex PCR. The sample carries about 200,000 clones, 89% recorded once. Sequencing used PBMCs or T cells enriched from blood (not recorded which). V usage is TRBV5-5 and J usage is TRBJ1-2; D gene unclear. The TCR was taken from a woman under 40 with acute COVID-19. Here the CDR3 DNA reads TGTGCCAGCAGCTTCCCGGGAATGGATGGCTACACCTTC. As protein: CASSFPGMDGYTF. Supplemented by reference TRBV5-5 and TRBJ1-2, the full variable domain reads DAGVTQSPTHLIKTRGQQVTLRCSPISGHKSVSWYQQVLGQGPQFIFQYYEKEERGRGNFPDRFSARQFPNYSSELNVNALLLGDSALYLCASSFPGMDGYTFGSGTRLTVV.